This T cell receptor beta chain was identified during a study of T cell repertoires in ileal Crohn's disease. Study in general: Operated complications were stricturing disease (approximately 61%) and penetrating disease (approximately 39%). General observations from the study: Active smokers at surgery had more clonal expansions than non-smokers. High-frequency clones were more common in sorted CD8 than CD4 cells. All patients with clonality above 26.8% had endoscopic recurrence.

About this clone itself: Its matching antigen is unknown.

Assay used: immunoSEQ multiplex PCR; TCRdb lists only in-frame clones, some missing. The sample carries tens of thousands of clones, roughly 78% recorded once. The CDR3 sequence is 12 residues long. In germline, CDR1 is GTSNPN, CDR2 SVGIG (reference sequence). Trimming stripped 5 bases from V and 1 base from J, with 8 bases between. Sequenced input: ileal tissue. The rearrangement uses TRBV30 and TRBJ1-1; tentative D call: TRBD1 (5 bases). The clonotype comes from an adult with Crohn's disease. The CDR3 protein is CAWDTGNTEAFF. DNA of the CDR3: TGTGCCTGGGACACAGGGAACACTGAAGCTTTCTTT.